This TCR beta chain was identified during a study of cytomegalovirus exposure and HLA in healthy donors. Healthy bone marrow donors made up the cohort. Study conclusions and caveats: Diagnosis of cytomegalovirus status made by the classifier reportedly showed high specificity and sensitivity. When the data were analyzed later, several of the most significant clusters appeared to be linked to common viral pathogens. Some TCR beta chains (around 160 of them) were listed as cytomegalovirus-associated.

It was with 60 Vbeta and 13 Jbeta primers that the PCR ran. The assay was immunoSEQ multiplex PCR, and TCRdb's table has in-frame clones only and misses some. The sample lists some 130,000 clones, about 82% seen once, with about 4.3% in the top ten. CDR3 length: 19 amino acids. Germline loops: CDR1 SGHTA, CDR2 FQGNSA. The V segment lost 5 bases and the J segment 2 bases; nucleotides outside the gene matches: 12. This clone was observed a few times. What it binds is not known. Sequenced: PBMCs. The receptor was derived from a young man in good health. The V and J genes are TRBV7-2 and TRBJ2-3; 14 nucleotides align to TRBD2. As DNA, the CDR3 is TGTGCCAGCAGCCCGAAGGGACTAGCGGGAGTGGCGTACACAGATACGCAGTATTTT. Its translation is CASSPKGLAGVAYTDTQYF.